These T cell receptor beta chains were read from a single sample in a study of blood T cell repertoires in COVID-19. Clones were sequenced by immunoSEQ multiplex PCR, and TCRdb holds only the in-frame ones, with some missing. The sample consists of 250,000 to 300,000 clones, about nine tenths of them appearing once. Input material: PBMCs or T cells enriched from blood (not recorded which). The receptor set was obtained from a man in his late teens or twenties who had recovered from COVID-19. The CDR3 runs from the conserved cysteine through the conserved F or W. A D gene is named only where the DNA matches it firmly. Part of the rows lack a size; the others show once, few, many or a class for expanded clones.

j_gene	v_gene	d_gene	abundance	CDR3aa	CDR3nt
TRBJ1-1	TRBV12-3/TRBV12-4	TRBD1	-	CATQGQPNTEAFF	TGTGCCACCCAGGGACAGCCGAACACTGAAGCTTTCTTT
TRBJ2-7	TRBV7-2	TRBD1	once	CASSLEGQVLSYEQYF	TGTGCCAGCAGCTTAGAGGGACAGGTTCTCTCCTACGAGCAGTACTTC
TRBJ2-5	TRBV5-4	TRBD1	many	CASSERTGVQETQYF	TGTGCCAGCAGCGAAAGGACAGGAGTACAAGAGACCCAGTACTTC
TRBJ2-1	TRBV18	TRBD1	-	CASSQGQETYNEQFF	TGTGCCAGCTCGCAGGGACAGGAGACATACAATGAGCAGTTCTTC
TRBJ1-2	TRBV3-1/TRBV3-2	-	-	CASSQVRGYGYTF	TGTGCCAGCAGCCAAGTACGGGGTTATGGCTACACCTTC
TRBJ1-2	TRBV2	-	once	CASSLGVDYGYTF	TGTGCCAGCAGCCTAGGGGTGGACTATGGCTACACCTTC
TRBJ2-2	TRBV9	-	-	CASSPSGSANTGELFF	TGTGCCAGCAGCCCCTCGGGTAGCGCCAACACCGGGGAGCTGTTTTTT
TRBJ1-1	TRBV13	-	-	CASSLGTFMGAFF	TGTGCCAGCAGCCTGGGGACTTTTATGGGGGCTTTCTTT
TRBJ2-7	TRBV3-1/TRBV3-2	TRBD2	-	CASSQGGLAGGLFHEQYF	TGTGCCAGCAGCCAAGGTGGACTAGCGGGAGGGCTGTTCCACGAGCAGTACTTC
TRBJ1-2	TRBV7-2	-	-	CASSPSPPAGGYTF	TGTGCCAGCAGCCCTAGCCCGCCGGCAGGTGGCTACACCTTC
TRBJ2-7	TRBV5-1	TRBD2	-	CASSLTSGLYEQYF	TGCGCCAGCAGCCTGACTAGCGGCCTATACGAGCAGTACTTC
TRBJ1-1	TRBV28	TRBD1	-	CASSPAWTGWGAFF	TGTGCCAGCAGTCCCGCTTGGACAGGGTGGGGAGCTTTCTTT
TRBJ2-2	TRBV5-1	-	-	CASRIEPNTGELFF	TGCGCCAGCAGAATCGAGCCGAACACCGGGGAGCTGTTTTTT
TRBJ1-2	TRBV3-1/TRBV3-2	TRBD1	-	CASSQNLDRESYGYTF	TGTGCCAGCAGCCAAAACCTCGACAGGGAAAGCTATGGCTACACCTTC
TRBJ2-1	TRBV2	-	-	CASGRERSYNEQFF	TGTGCCAGCGGACGGGAACGCTCCTACAATGAGCAGTTCTTC
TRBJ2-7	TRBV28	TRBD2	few	CASSLFGLSGSSYEQYF	TGTGCCAGCAGTTTGTTCGGACTAAGCGGGAGCTCCTACGAGCAGTACTTC
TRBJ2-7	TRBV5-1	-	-	CASSLEHEQYF	TGCGCCAGCAGCTTGGAGCACGAGCAGTACTTC
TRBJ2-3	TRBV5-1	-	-	CASSSRTDSTDTQYF	TGCGCCAGCAGCTCCCGGACAGATAGCACAGATACGCAGTATTTT
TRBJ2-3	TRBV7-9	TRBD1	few	CASSLGRQGKGVTQYF	TGTGCCAGCAGCTTAGGTAGACAGGGGAAAGGGGTTACGCAGTATTTT
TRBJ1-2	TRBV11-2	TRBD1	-	CASSSLGGNYGYTF	TGTGCCAGCAGCTCTTTAGGGGGCAACTATGGCTACACCTTC
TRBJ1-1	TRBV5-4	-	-	CASSFRGGATEAFF	TGTGCCAGCAGCTTTAGAGGCGGGGCCACTGAAGCTTTCTTT
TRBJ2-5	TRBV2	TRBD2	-	CASSKLAGPQETQYF	TGTGCCAGCAGCAAACTAGCGGGGCCACAAGAGACCCAGTACTTC
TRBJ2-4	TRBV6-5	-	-	CASSSRVVKNIQYF	TGTGCCAGCAGCAGCAGGGTGGTCAAAAACATTCAGTACTTC
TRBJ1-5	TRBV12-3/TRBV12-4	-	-	CASSGEGNQPQHF	TGTGCCAGCTCCGGGGAGGGCAATCAGCCCCAGCATTTT
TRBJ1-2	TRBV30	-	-	CAWSRTGFSGYTF	TGTGCCTGGAGCCGAACAGGGTTTTCTGGCTACACCTTC
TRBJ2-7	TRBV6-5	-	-	CASSQSWALWNEQYF	TGTGCCAGCAGCCAGAGTTGGGCCTTATGGAACGAGCAGTACTTC
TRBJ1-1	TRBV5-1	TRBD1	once	CASSLGDRGRTEAFF	TGCGCCAGCAGCTTAGGAGACAGGGGGCGGACTGAAGCTTTCTTT
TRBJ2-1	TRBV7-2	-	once	CASSHRDSYNEQFF	TGTGCCAGCAGCCACCGGGACTCCTACAATGAGCAGTTCTTC
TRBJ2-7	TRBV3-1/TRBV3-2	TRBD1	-	CASSLGTVSGEQYF	TGTGCCAGCAGCTTAGGGACAGTTTCGGGCGAGCAGTACTTC
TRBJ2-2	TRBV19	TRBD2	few	CASKGSGGPFLGITGELFF	TGTGCCAGTAAGGGGTCGGGAGGGCCCTTTCTCGGCATCACCGGGGAGCTGTTTTTT
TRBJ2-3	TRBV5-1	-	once	CASSEVLAAQGDTQYF	TGCGCCAGCAGCGAAGTCCTAGCGGCCCAGGGGGATACGCAGTATTTT
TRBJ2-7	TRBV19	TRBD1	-	CASSISRQGTYEQYF	TGTGCCAGTAGTATAAGCCGACAGGGGACCTACGAGCAGTACTTC
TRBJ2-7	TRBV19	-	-	CASSIDRLSEQYF	TGTGCCAGTAGTATAGACAGGTTGAGCGAGCAGTACTTC
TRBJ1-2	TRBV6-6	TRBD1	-	CASTLLVTGGAYGYTF	TGTGCCAGCACCTTACTCGTAACAGGGGGCGCCTATGGCTACACCTTC
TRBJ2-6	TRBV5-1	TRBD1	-	CASSSTGESSGANVLTF	TGCGCCAGCAGCTCCACAGGGGAGTCCTCTGGGGCCAACGTCCTGACTTTC
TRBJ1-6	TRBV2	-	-	CASTPTGHSPLHF	TGTGCCAGCACCCCGACAGGACATTCACCCCTCCACTTT
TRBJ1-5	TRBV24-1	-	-	CATSDPPGNQPQHF	TGTGCCACCAGTGATCCGCCGGGTAATCAGCCCCAGCATTTT
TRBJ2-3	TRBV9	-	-	CASSPNVGGQTDTQYF	TGTGCCAGCAGCCCTAACGTAGGGGGACAAACAGATACGCAGTATTTT
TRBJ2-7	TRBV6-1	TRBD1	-	CASSDLDRAFTYEQYF	TGTGCCAGCAGTGATCTGGACAGGGCTTTTACCTACGAGCAGTACTTC
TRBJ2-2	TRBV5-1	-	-	CASSPGHNTGASGELFF	TGCGCCAGCAGCCCGGGACATAACACCGGGGCGTCCGGGGAGCTGTTTTTT
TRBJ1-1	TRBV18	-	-	CASSTGWRDTEAFF	TGTGCCAGCTCAACAGGATGGAGGGACACTGAAGCTTTCTTT
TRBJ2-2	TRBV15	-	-	CATSRGGPGELFF	TGTGCCACCAGCAGAGGGGGGCCCGGGGAGCTGTTTTTT
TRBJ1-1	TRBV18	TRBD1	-	CASSFRDSMNTEAFF	TGTGCCAGCTCATTTAGGGACAGTATGAACACTGAAGCTTTCTTT
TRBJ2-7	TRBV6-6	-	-	CASSYPLGQYEQYF	TGTGCCAGCAGTTACCCGTTAGGACAGTACGAGCAGTACTTC
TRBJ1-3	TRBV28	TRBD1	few	CASSRQGGNTIYF	TGTGCCAGCAGTCGACAGGGCGGAAACACCATATATTTT
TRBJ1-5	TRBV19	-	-	CASSTGGGQNQPQHF	TGTGCCAGTAGCACCGGGGGGGGGCAAAATCAGCCCCAGCATTTT
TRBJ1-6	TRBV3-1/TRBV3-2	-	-	CASSQAQGNSPLHF	TGTGCCAGCAGCCAGGCTCAGGGTAATTCACCCCTCCACTTT
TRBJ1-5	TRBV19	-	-	CASSISGIASNQPQHF	TGTGCCAGTAGTATATCAGGGATCGCTAGCAATCAGCCCCAGCATTTT
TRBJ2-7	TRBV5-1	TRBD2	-	CASSLAALAGVYEQYF	TGCGCCAGCAGCTTGGCCGCACTAGCGGGAGTGTACGAGCAGTACTTC
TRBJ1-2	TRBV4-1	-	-	CASSQDLPDGSGYTF	TGCGCCAGCAGCCAAGATCTCCCCGACGGGAGTGGCTACACCTTC